This section outlines one T cell receptor beta chain sequence together with its context. Germline CDR1 reads SGHRS; CDR2 reads YFSETQ. This CDR3 has 14 residues. Germline trimming cut 7 bases from V and 5 bases from J; bases unmatched to any gene: 11. This specimen belongs to a study of blood T cell repertoires in COVID-19. On the study more broadly: COVID-19 samples collected from the United States, Italy and Spain covered acute and convalescent phases. The analysed material was cDNA or gDNA that came from T cells, B-cell-depleted T cells, or PBMCs.

Source study methods: Nucleated cell number was recorded as an estimate derived from reference gene primer amplification. Measured with immunoSEQ multiplex PCR; TCRdb has only the in-frame clones, and not every one. That table furnishes V, J and clone size, whereas the DNA furnished D and trimming. The table records over 300,000 clones, 89% of them present only once. The genes are TRBV5-1 and TRBJ2-5; TRBD1 aligns across 7 bases. The sequence came from a man aged 35-49 years with acute or convalescent COVID-19. The sample taken for sequencing was peripheral blood. The CDR3 DNA follows: TGCGCCAGCTCAAACTCCGGGACAGACGAGACCCAGTACTTC. It translates to CASSNSGTDETQYF.